This is a list of T cell receptor beta chains from one sample in a study of spatial heterogeneity in lung cancer. TCRdb passed the 5' RACE reads through MiXCR, listing each CDR3 protein once. This sample has about 38,000 distinct CDR3 sequences, with around 7.5% found just once. Sequencing was performed on PBMCs, taken at surgery. These receptors were taken from a male donor with early-stage non-small cell lung cancer. Both conserved end residues are part of each CDR3. A D gene is named only where the DNA matches it firmly. The size entry is marked missing in some rows and otherwise reads once, few, many or a size class.

D gene: TRBD2; clone size: few; J gene: TRBJ2-3; V gene: TRBV10-3; CDR3 DNA: TGTGCCATCAGCCTAGCGGGGGGGCATGGAGATACGCAGTATTTT; CDR3 protein: CAISLAGGHGDTQYF
D gene: NA; clone size: few; J gene: TRBJ1-1; V gene: TRBV18; CDR3 DNA: TGTGCCAGCTCACCAACAGGGAGGAACACTGAAGCTTTCTTT; CDR3 protein: CASSPTGRNTEAFF
D gene: TRBD2; clone size: many; J gene: TRBJ2-3; V gene: TRBV2; CDR3 DNA: TGTGCCAGCAGTGGGGAAGCGGGGGGCGGATATACGCAGTATTTT; CDR3 protein: CASSGEAGGGYTQYF
D gene: TRBD2; clone size: few; J gene: TRBJ2-7; V gene: TRBV19; CDR3 DNA: TGTGCCAGTAGTATAGGGACTAGCGGCTACGAGCAGTACTTC; CDR3 protein: CASSIGTSGYEQYF
D gene: NA; clone size: many; J gene: TRBJ1-1; V gene: TRBV12-3/TRBV12-4; CDR3 DNA: TGTGCCAGCAGTCCCTCGGGCAGACGGGGAGCTTTCTTT; CDR3 protein: CASSPSGRRGAFF
D gene: NA; clone size: few; J gene: TRBJ2-3; V gene: TRBV18; CDR3 DNA: TGTGCCAGCTCACCCGGGGGCCGGATATCAAATACGCAGTATTTT; CDR3 protein: CASSPGGRISNTQYF
D gene: NA; clone size: many; J gene: TRBJ2-1; V gene: TRBV7-2; CDR3 DNA: TGTGCCAGCAGCTGGGGGGACAGCTCCTACAATGAGCAGTTCTTC; CDR3 protein: CASSWGDSSYNEQFF
D gene: NA; clone size: many; J gene: TRBJ1-1; V gene: TRBV6-2/TRBV6-3; CDR3 DNA: TGTGCCAGCAGTTACCGACCGTACGGACACCCGAACACTGAAGCTTTCTTT; CDR3 protein: CASSYRPYGHPNTEAFF
D gene: NA; clone size: few; J gene: TRBJ2-5; V gene: TRBV7-8; CDR3 DNA: TGTGCCAGCAGCATCCGTCCGGACAAAGAGACCCAGTACTTC; CDR3 protein: CASSIRPDKETQYF
D gene: NA; clone size: NA; J gene: TRBJ2-5; V gene: TRBV24-1; CDR3 DNA: TGTGCCACCAGCCCCCCCGCAGGGGGGACGCGGGCCCAGTACTTC; CDR3 protein: CATSPPAGGTRAQYF
D gene: NA; clone size: many; J gene: TRBJ2-3; V gene: TRBV4-3; CDR3 DNA: TGCGCCAGCAGCCAAGATCTTTCCGGGCTAGATACGCAGTATTTT; CDR3 protein: CASSQDLSGLDTQYF
D gene: NA; clone size: NA; J gene: TRBJ1-1; V gene: TRBV9; CDR3 DNA: TGTGCCAGCAGCCAAGAAGACACTGAAGCTTTCTTT; CDR3 protein: CASSQEDTEAFF
D gene: NA; clone size: many; J gene: TRBJ1-1; V gene: TRBV20-1; CDR3 DNA: TGCAGTGCTAGAGATCATCCGGGTCTAGCTGAAGCTTTCTTT; CDR3 protein: CSARDHPGLAEAFF
D gene: NA; clone size: many; J gene: TRBJ1-5; V gene: TRBV20-1; CDR3 DNA: TGCAGTGCTAGCCAGCCCCCCAATCAGCCCCAGCATTTT; CDR3 protein: CSASQPPNQPQHF
D gene: NA; clone size: NA; J gene: TRBJ2-7; V gene: TRBV4-3; CDR3 DNA: TGCGCCAGCAGCCTTACCGGGGACTTCTCGTCCGAGCAGTACTTC; CDR3 protein: CASSLTGDFSSEQYF
D gene: NA; clone size: few; J gene: TRBJ1-5; V gene: TRBV3-1; CDR3 DNA: TGTGCCAGCAGCGACAGGAATAGCAATCAGCCCCAGCATTTT; CDR3 protein: CASSDRNSNQPQHF
D gene: TRBD2; clone size: NA; J gene: TRBJ2-7; V gene: TRBV19; CDR3 DNA: TGTGCCAGTAGTTTAGCGGGGGCAATTTCCTCCTACGAGCAGTACTTC; CDR3 protein: CASSLAGAISSYEQYF
D gene: NA; clone size: NA; J gene: TRBJ2-5; V gene: TRBV7-9; CDR3 DNA: TGTGCCAGCAGCTTAGTTCCGGGGGCCAGAGAGACCCAGTACTTC; CDR3 protein: CASSLVPGARETQYF
D gene: TRBD1; clone size: NA; J gene: TRBJ1-2; V gene: TRBV7-9; CDR3 DNA: TGTGCCAGCGCTACAGGGGACGGCTACACCTTC; CDR3 protein: CASATGDGYTF
D gene: NA; clone size: many; J gene: TRBJ2-3; V gene: TRBV7-9; CDR3 DNA: TGTGCCAGCAGCTTACTTCTGGGAAGCACAGATACGCAGTATTTT; CDR3 protein: CASSLLLGSTDTQYF
D gene: NA; clone size: few; J gene: TRBJ2-7; V gene: TRBV20-1; CDR3 DNA: TGCAGTGCCCCCAGGATAGGAGGTTACGAGCAGTACTTC; CDR3 protein: CSAPRIGGYEQYF
D gene: NA; clone size: many; J gene: TRBJ1-5; V gene: TRBV7-2; CDR3 DNA: TGTGCCAGCACCCGAAGTGATCAGCCCCAGCATTTT; CDR3 protein: CASTRSDQPQHF
D gene: NA; clone size: many; J gene: TRBJ2-1; V gene: TRBV5-6; CDR3 DNA: TGTGCCAGCAGCCGTAAGTTGGGGGGTGAGCAGTTCTTC; CDR3 protein: CASSRKLGGEQFF
D gene: NA; clone size: NA; J gene: TRBJ2-3; V gene: TRBV7-6; CDR3 DNA: TGTGCCAGCAGCTTAGTTGGGGGCTTCACAGATACGCAGTATTTT; CDR3 protein: CASSLVGGFTDTQYF
D gene: TRBD1; clone size: many; J gene: TRBJ2-7; V gene: TRBV9; CDR3 DNA: TGTGCCAGCAGCGGACAGGGTGGAACAGGGCAGTACTTC; CDR3 protein: CASSGQGGTGQYF
D gene: NA; clone size: many; J gene: TRBJ2-1; V gene: TRBV29-1; CDR3 DNA: TGCAGCGTCCCGGGACATAGGTACAATGAGCAGTTCTTC; CDR3 protein: CSVPGHRYNEQFF
D gene: NA; clone size: many; J gene: TRBJ1-5; V gene: TRBV28; CDR3 DNA: TGTGCCAGCAGCCTAAGGGGGGCCTACAATCAGCCCCAGCATTTT; CDR3 protein: CASSLRGAYNQPQHF
D gene: NA; clone size: NA; J gene: TRBJ1-1; V gene: TRBV20-1; CDR3 DNA: TGCAGTGCTAAAGGAGAAGGAGCTTTCTTT; CDR3 protein: CSAKGEGAFF
D gene: TRBD1; clone size: many; J gene: TRBJ2-3; V gene: TRBV20-1; CDR3 DNA: TGCAGTGCTAGAGATGAGACAGGGGTACCTCCGGATACGCAGTATTTT; CDR3 protein: CSARDETGVPPDTQYF
D gene: TRBD2; clone size: NA; J gene: TRBJ2-5; V gene: TRBV30; CDR3 DNA: TGTGCCTGGAGTGTACTGGGAGGGCCAGAGACCCAGTACTTC; CDR3 protein: CAWSVLGGPETQYF
D gene: NA; clone size: many; J gene: TRBJ2-2; V gene: TRBV3-1; CDR3 DNA: TGTGCCAGCAGCCGCCGGCACACGAACACCGGGGAGCTGTTTTTT; CDR3 protein: CASSRRHTNTGELFF
D gene: TRBD1; clone size: many; J gene: TRBJ2-5; V gene: TRBV28; CDR3 DNA: TGTGCCAGCACCCCTTCGGACAGGGATCAAGAGACCCAGTACTTC; CDR3 protein: CASTPSDRDQETQYF
D gene: TRBD1; clone size: many; J gene: TRBJ2-5; V gene: TRBV7-3; CDR3 DNA: TGTGCCAGCAGCCTGGGACAGGGGGGAGGTCAAGAGACCCAGTACTTC; CDR3 protein: CASSLGQGGGQETQYF
D gene: NA; clone size: many; J gene: TRBJ2-5; V gene: TRBV28; CDR3 DNA: TGTGCCAGCAGTCCCTCCGGGGCCGGAGCATTAAAAGAGACCCAGTACTTC; CDR3 protein: CASSPSGAGALKETQYF
D gene: NA; clone size: many; J gene: TRBJ2-3; V gene: TRBV7-9; CDR3 DNA: TGTGCCACCCTAGGGACTTGGGAAGATACGCAGTATTTT; CDR3 protein: CATLGTWEDTQYF
D gene: NA; clone size: many; J gene: TRBJ2-7; V gene: TRBV18; CDR3 DNA: TGTGCCAGCTCACCGGGCCCACGGAACGAGCAGTACTTC; CDR3 protein: CASSPGPRNEQYF
D gene: NA; clone size: many; J gene: TRBJ1-1; V gene: TRBV18; CDR3 DNA: TGTGCCAGCTCACCACCAGAAGGGGTGTTCACTGAAGCTTTCTTT; CDR3 protein: CASSPPEGVFTEAFF
D gene: TRBD1; clone size: many; J gene: TRBJ2-1; V gene: TRBV13; CDR3 DNA: TGTGCCAGCAGCTTAGAGTCCAGGGGGCCCAATGAGCAGTTCTTC; CDR3 protein: CASSLESRGPNEQFF
D gene: NA; clone size: many; J gene: TRBJ1-1; V gene: TRBV7-8; CDR3 DNA: TGTGCCAGCAGCTTAGTCAGGGGTGAAGCTTTCTTT; CDR3 protein: CASSLVRGEAFF
D gene: NA; clone size: many; J gene: TRBJ2-4; V gene: TRBV20-1; CDR3 DNA: TGCAGTGCTAGAGATTTAGCGGACGCCAAAAACATTCAGTACTTC; CDR3 protein: CSARDLADAKNIQYF
D gene: NA; clone size: NA; J gene: TRBJ2-3; V gene: TRBV5-6; CDR3 DNA: TGTGCCAGCAGCTTGGAACTCCGCACAGATACGCAGTATTTT; CDR3 protein: CASSLELRTDTQYF
D gene: TRBD2; clone size: NA; J gene: TRBJ2-5; V gene: TRBV5-6; CDR3 DNA: TGTGCCAGCAGCTTGGTAGCGGGAGCTGAAGAGACCCAGTACTTC; CDR3 protein: CASSLVAGAEETQYF
D gene: TRBD2; clone size: NA; J gene: TRBJ2-1; V gene: TRBV6-2/TRBV6-3; CDR3 DNA: TGTGCCAGCAGTTACTCCCCAGGACTAGCGGGAGGGCCCAACAATGAGCAGTTCTTC; CDR3 protein: CASSYSPGLAGGPNNEQFF
D gene: NA; clone size: many; J gene: TRBJ1-1; V gene: TRBV12-3/TRBV12-4; CDR3 DNA: TGTGCCAGCAGTCCGAGAGAGAGGGGTGAAGCTTTCTTT; CDR3 protein: CASSPRERGEAFF
D gene: TRBD2; clone size: NA; J gene: TRBJ2-3; V gene: TRBV10-3; CDR3 DNA: TGTGCCATCAGTGGGACTAGCGGGGGGGCAACAAATACGCAGTATTTT; CDR3 protein: CAISGTSGGATNTQYF
D gene: TRBD1; clone size: many; J gene: TRBJ1-5; V gene: TRBV27; CDR3 DNA: TGTGCCAGCAGTCCTGGGACAGGGGGGAATCAGCCCCAGCATTTT; CDR3 protein: CASSPGTGGNQPQHF
D gene: NA; clone size: many; J gene: TRBJ2-3; V gene: TRBV24-1; CDR3 DNA: TGTGCCACCAGTGAACCGTCGGCAGATACGCAGTATTTT; CDR3 protein: CATSEPSADTQYF
D gene: NA; clone size: many; J gene: TRBJ2-1; V gene: TRBV11-2; CDR3 DNA: TGTGCCAGCAGCTTAGTGGGGGTGGGCAATGAGCAGTTCTTC; CDR3 protein: CASSLVGVGNEQFF
D gene: TRBD1; clone size: many; J gene: TRBJ2-4; V gene: TRBV11-1; CDR3 DNA: TGTGCCAGCAGCTTTTTTGCGGGACAGGGCCAAAACATTCAGTACTTC; CDR3 protein: CASSFFAGQGQNIQYF
D gene: TRBD1; clone size: NA; J gene: TRBJ2-1; V gene: TRBV12-3/TRBV12-4; CDR3 DNA: TGTGCCAGCAGCGGGGGACAGGGATACAATGAGCAGTTCTTC; CDR3 protein: CASSGGQGYNEQFF
D gene: NA; clone size: few; J gene: TRBJ1-2; V gene: TRBV12-3/TRBV12-4; CDR3 DNA: TGTGCCAGCAGTCGGGACAACTATGGCTACACCTTC; CDR3 protein: CASSRDNYGYTF
D gene: TRBD1; clone size: many; J gene: TRBJ2-7; V gene: TRBV6-5; CDR3 DNA: TGTGCCAGCAGTGACTCAGGACAGGTCCGCTCCTACGAGCAGTACTTC; CDR3 protein: CASSDSGQVRSYEQYF
D gene: NA; clone size: few; J gene: TRBJ2-1; V gene: TRBV13; CDR3 DNA: TGTGCCAGCAGCTCCCGAGGGGGACGGAATGAGCAGTTCTTC; CDR3 protein: CASSSRGGRNEQFF
D gene: NA; clone size: medium-sized; J gene: TRBJ2-3; V gene: TRBV20-1; CDR3 DNA: TGCAGTGCTAGATCAGGGGATCGGGACACAGATACGCAGTATTTT; CDR3 protein: CSARSGDRDTDTQYF
D gene: NA; clone size: few; J gene: TRBJ2-5; V gene: TRBV7-2; CDR3 DNA: TGTGCCAGCAGCCCTGTGGTGGGCCAAGAGACCCAGTACTTC; CDR3 protein: CASSPVVGQETQYF